This T cell receptor (beta chain) originates from a study of blood T cell repertoires in COVID-19 (dated by TCRdb to about 2020). General notes on the study: Samples covering the acute and convalescent phases of COVID-19 were provided by collaborators in the United States, Italy and Spain. Nearly every sample came with metadata listing a de-identified subject ID, COVID-19 status, age in years and sex. The dataset comprised deeply sampled blood TCRbeta repertoires from subjects exposed to, actively infected with, or recovered from COVID-19. The repertoires were released in a freely available public database intended as a resource for research on the immune response to SARS-CoV-2. Where available, HLA class I and class II types were taken from metadata supplied by the sample provider and were not determined by assay-based typing. The prospective study material was composed of cDNA or gDNA derived from T cells, B-cell-depleted T cells, or PBMCs. The samples were drawn from two sources: the first 160 participants of the ongoing ImmuneRACE study, and 1,200 or so subjects contributed by 6 global collaborators.

Concerning this clone itself: It has no known antigen specificity. Base quality data are lacking; no much larger clone is found one base away.

The investigation overall reported the following: How much clinical and demographic metadata was included differed by source and by participant, and the metadata was provided uncurated.

TCRbeta CDR3 regions were amplified from genomic DNA by means of the immunoSEQ Assay, a bias-controlled multiplex PCR. The authors' analysis ran thus. The number of nucleated cells in each sample was estimated from the amplification of reference gene primers within the assay. Sequence reads were collapsed and filtered to measure the absolute abundance of every unique TCRbeta CDR3 rearrangement. For each sample, productive Simpson clonality was calculated as the square root of Simpson's diversity index over productive rearrangements. TCRdb carries this immuneACCESS record with in-frame sequences only. Its versions omit some clonotypes, under half of them owing to an unresolved V gene in the studies checked, with the rest unexplained. Clone size and V and J calls were adopted from that table, with D and trimming inferred from the DNA. In all, the sample holds some 300,000 clones, and 80% to 90% of those were seen once. About 6% of the sample lies in the top ten.

CDR1 and CDR2 are drawn from the germline V gene: SGHAT, FQNNGV. Germline trimming amounts to 1 base on V and 2 bases on J, with 10 as the count of junction bases outside the gene matches. Reading from cysteine to phenylalanine, the CDR3 counts 17 amino acids. This entry keeps only the CDR3 DNA: 51 bases, framed from base 1. At one collaborating source in Seattle, patients were enrolled during active infection and were followed longitudinally through the course of disease. Collaborating institutions collected whole blood in K2EDTA tubes following their own protocols. Collaborator samples were shipped for TCRbeta analysis as frozen whole blood, isolated PBMCs, or DNA extracted from either sample type.

Sequences were obtained from peripheral blood. The source is a woman between 45 and 65 years old with COVID-19, enrolled during active disease. The V and J genes are TRBV11-2 and TRBJ2-7, with TRBD2 identical over 8 junction bases. The bases are TGTGCCAGCAGCTTAGCTGTTAGCGGGGTCGTTACCTACGAGCAGTACTTC. Translation gives CASSLAVSGVVTYEQYF.